This record concerns one T cell receptor beta chain sequence. As handled by the study authors: By means of reference gene primer amplification, nucleated cell counts were estimated. Repertoires were generated with immunoSEQ multiplex PCR, while TCRdb's copy carries only in-frame clones and drops some. V and J calls and clone size come straight from that table; D and trimming were deduced from the DNA. The sample consists of about 220,000 clones, about 86% of them appearing once. This specimen belongs to a study of blood T cell repertoires in COVID-19. Background on the study: Sites in the United States, Italy and Spain provided acute and convalescent COVID-19 samples. T cells, B-cell-depleted T cells, or PBMCs supplied cDNA or gDNA.

Trimming at V came to 1 base and at J to 1 base, leaving 9 bases not matched to a gene. Germline assignment: CDR1 SEHNR and CDR2 FQNEAQ (reference sequence). This CDR3 comprises 17 residues. The chain couples TRBV7-9 to TRBJ1-1, with TRBD1 matching 7 bases. Sequences were obtained from peripheral blood. The sequence derives from a woman aged 55-70 years with acute or convalescent COVID-19. Here the CDR3 reads CASSLDFWTGPNTEAFF. Here the CDR3 DNA reads TGTGCCAGCAGCTTAGATTTTTGGACAGGACCGAACACTGAAGCTTTCTTT.